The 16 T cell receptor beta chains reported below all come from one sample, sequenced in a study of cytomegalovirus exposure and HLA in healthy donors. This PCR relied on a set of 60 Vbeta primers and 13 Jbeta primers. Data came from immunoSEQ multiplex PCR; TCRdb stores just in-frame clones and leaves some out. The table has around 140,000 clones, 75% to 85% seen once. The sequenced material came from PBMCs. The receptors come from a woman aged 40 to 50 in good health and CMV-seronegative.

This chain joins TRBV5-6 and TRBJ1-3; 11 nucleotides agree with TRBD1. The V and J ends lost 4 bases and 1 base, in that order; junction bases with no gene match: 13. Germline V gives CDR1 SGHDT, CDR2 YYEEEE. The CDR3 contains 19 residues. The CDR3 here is CASSTGQGGVRRSGNTIYF. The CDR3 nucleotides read TGTGCCAGCAGCACGGGACAGGGGGGGGTAAGACGGTCTGGAAACACCATATATTTT.

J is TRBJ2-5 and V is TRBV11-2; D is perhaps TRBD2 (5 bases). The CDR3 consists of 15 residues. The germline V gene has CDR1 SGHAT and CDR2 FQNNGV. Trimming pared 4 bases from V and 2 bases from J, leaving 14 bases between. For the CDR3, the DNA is TGTGCCAGCAGCTCTGACTATCTGCTTCAAGAGACCCAGTACTTC. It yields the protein CASSSDYLLQETQYF. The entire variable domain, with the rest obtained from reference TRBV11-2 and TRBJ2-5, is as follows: EAGVAQSPRYKIIEKRQSVAFWCNPISGHATLYWYQQILGQGPKLLIQFQNNGVVDDSQLPKDRFSAERLKGVDSTLKIQPAKLEDSAVYLCASSSDYLLQETQYFGPGTRLLVL.

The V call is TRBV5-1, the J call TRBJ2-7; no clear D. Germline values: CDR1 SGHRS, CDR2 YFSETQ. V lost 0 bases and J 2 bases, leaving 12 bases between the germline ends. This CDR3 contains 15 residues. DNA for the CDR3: TGCGCCAGCAGCTTGGAAGGCTCGGGTACCTACGAGCAGTACTTC. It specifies CASSLEGSGTYEQYF.

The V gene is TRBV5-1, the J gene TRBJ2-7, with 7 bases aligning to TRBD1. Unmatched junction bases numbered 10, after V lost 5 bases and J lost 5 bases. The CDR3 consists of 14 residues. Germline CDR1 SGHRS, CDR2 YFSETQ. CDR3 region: CASRQTGSRDEQYF. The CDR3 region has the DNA TGCGCCAGCAGGCAGACAGGGAGTCGCGACGAGCAGTACTTC.

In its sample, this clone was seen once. The chain's CDR3 is CASSVYGAQYF. The CDR3 nucleotides read TGTGCCAGCAGCGTCTATGGAGCCCAGTACTTC. The chain recombines TRBV7-9 with TRBJ2-5, with D unresolved. The CDR3 covers 11 residues. Trimming took off 5 bases at V and 9 bases at J, with 10 bases between the two ends. Germline V CDR1 and CDR2: SEHNR, FQNEAQ (reference sequence).

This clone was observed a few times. CDR3 residues: CASSQVGGGQGNTIYF. The CDR3, as DNA: TGCGCCAGCAGCCAAGTAGGCGGGGGACAAGGAAACACCATATATTTT. J is TRBJ1-3 and V is TRBV4-3, with D perhaps TRBD1 (6 bases). Trimming pared 1 base from V and 4 bases from J, leaving 14 bases between. The length of the CDR3 is 16 residues. Germline lookup yields CDR1 LGHNA and CDR2 YSLEER.

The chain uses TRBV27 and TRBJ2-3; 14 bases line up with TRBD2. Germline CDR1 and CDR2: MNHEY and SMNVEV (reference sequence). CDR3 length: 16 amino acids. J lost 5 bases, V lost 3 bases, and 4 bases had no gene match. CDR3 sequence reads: CASSLGTSGGRDTQYF. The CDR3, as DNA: TGTGCCAGCAGTTTGGGGACTAGCGGGGGCAGAGATACGCAGTATTTT.

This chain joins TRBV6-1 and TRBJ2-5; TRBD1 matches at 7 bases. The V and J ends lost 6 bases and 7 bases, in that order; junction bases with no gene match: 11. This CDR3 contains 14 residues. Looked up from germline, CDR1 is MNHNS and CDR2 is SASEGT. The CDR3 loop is CASRVQGTGGTQYF. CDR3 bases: TGTGCCAGCAGAGTACAGGGGACGGGTGGGACCCAGTACTTC.

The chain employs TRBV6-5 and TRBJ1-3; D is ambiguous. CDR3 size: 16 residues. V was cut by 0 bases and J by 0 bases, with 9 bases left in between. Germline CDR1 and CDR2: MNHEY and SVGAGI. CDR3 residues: CASSYSGRNSGNTIYF. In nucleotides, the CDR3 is TGTGCCAGCAGTTACTCGGGCAGAAACTCTGGAAACACCATATATTTT.

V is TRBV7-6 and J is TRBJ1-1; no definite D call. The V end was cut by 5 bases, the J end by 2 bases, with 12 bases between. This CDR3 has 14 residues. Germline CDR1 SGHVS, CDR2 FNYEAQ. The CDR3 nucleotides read TGTGCCAGCAGCAAGAATGCAGGAAACACTGAAGCTTTCTTT. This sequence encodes CASSKNAGNTEAFF.

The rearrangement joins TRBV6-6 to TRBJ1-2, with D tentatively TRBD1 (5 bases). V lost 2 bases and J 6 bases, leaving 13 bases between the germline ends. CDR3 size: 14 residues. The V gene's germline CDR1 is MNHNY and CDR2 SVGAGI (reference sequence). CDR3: CASSYGRAVDGYTF. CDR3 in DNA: TGTGCCAGCAGTTACGGCAGGGCGGTCGATGGCTACACCTTC.

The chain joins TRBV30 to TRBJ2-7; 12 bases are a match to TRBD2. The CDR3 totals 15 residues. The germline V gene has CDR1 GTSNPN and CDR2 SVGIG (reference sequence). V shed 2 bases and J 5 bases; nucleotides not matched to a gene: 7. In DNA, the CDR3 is TGTGCCTGGAGTTTGTGGACTAGCGGGGCGAACGAGCAGTACTTC. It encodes CAWSLWTSGANEQYF.

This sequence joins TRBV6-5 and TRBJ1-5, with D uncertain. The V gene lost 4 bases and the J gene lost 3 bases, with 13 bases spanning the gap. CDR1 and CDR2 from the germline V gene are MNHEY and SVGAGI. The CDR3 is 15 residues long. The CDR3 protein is CASSFRTGDNQPQHF. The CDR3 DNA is TGTGCCAGCAGTTTTCGGACTGGGGACAATCAGCCCCAGCATTTT.

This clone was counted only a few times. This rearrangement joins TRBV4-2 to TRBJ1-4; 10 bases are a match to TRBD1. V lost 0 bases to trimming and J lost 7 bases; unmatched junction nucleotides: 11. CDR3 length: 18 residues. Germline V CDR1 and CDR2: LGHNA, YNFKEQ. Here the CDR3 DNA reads TGTGCCAGCAGCCAAGAATCAAGCAGGACAGGGGGTCGTGAAAAACTGTTTTTT. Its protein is CASSQESSRTGGREKLFF.

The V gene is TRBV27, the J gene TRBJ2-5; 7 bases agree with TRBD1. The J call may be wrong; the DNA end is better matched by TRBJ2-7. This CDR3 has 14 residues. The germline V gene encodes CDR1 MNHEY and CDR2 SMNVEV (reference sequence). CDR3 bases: TGTGCCAGCAGCCGACAGGGTTTAGCCTACGAGCAGTACTTC. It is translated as CASSRQGLAYEQYF.

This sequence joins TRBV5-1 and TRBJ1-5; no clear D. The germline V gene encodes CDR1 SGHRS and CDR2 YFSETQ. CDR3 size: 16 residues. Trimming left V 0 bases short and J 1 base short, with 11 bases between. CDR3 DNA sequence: TGCGCCAGCAGCTTGGTGCCGGGGAACAGCAATCAGCCCCAGCATTTT. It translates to CASSLVPGNSNQPQHF.